This T cell receptor (beta chain) was obtained from a study of blood T cell repertoires in COVID-19. Study in general: Sources were T cells, B-cell-depleted T cells, or PBMCs; the material itself was cDNA or gDNA.

Per the germline V gene, CDR1 is SNHLY and CDR2 is FYNNEI. This CDR3 comprises 12 residues. The V gene lost 3 bases and the J gene lost 12 bases, with 9 bases spanning the gap. As handled by the study authors: Nucleated cell counts were estimated from reference gene primer amplification. Some clones are missing from TCRdb's copy, which holds only in-frame ones; the method was immunoSEQ multiplex PCR. V and J calls and clone size are as listed in that table; D and trimming were resolved from the DNA. The table records a few hundred thousand clones, about four fifths of them present only once. Participant-given clinical history determined each cohort assignment.

The sample comprised PBMCs or T cells enriched from blood (not recorded which). V usage is TRBV2 and J usage is TRBJ1-6, with no clear D. This receptor was identified in a woman between 45 and 60 years old who had recovered from COVID-19. CDR3 bases: TGTGCCAGCAGTGACTCGAGTTTACCCCTCCACTTT. It encodes CASSDSSLPLHF.